This T cell receptor (beta chain) was documented in a study of blood T cells in healthy people across ages. General study points: The recorded TCR beta diversity per million T cells decreased in a roughly linear manner with age. A greater number of naive CD4+ cells and higher diversity distinguished long-lived donors from aged donors.

Together with a sample-barcoded 5' primer, a J-beta primer mix was included in a second PCR lasting roughly 7 to 11 cycles. With 12 random nucleotides, a template-switch adaptor tagged each individual cDNA molecule. TCRdb re-analysed the 5' RACE reads in MiXCR, keeping a single row per CDR3 protein. The sample has hundreds of thousands of distinct CDR3 sequences; around two fifths are singletons. The ends lost 4 bases at V and 5 bases at J; junction bases unmatched: 6. The CDR3 totals 16 residues. Germline CDR1 reads LGHNA; CDR2 reads YSLEER. This clonotype was picked up a small number of times. The antigen remains undetermined. Each donor had approximately 10 milliliters of peripheral blood drawn.

The specimen was blood. This TCR was sampled from a man aged 80 or over in good health. The chain links TRBV4-3 to TRBJ2-5, with 14 bases matching TRBD2. CDR3 region: CASSLTSGGAWETQYF. The CDR3 coding sequence is TGCGCCAGCAGCCTGACTAGCGGGGGGGCCTGGGAGACCCAGTACTTC.